This T cell receptor beta chain came from a study of T cell changes during pregnancy in multiple sclerosis. The protocol was immunoSEQ multiplex PCR, while the TCRdb copy is restricted to in-frame clones and leaves out a portion. The data hold under 60,000 clones, with approximately 90% observed a single time. This CDR3 spans 16 amino acids. The ends lost 3 bases at V and 0 bases at J; junction bases unmatched: 4. Germline loops: CDR1 SNHLY, CDR2 FYNNEI. The rearrangement uses TRBV2 and TRBJ2-2, with 7 bases aligning to TRBD2. The receptor's source is a female donor with multiple sclerosis, enrolled in a pregnancy study. Sequenced material: CD8+ T cells from peripheral blood mononuclear cells, taken after pregnancy. CDR3 nucleotide sequence: TGTGCCAGCAGTGACGTTCGGGGGGCGAACACCGGGGAGCTGTTTTTT. Residues: CASSDVRGANTGELFF.